This record concerns one T cell receptor (beta chain) sequence. Its antigen is currently unknown. Every patient had relapsed following autologous stem cell transplantation, and cohorts differed in brentuximab vedotin exposure. Purification of CD4+ T cells from thawed PBMCs was performed via magnetic negative selection. This sample was included in a study of PD-1 blockade in classical Hodgkin lymphoma. The germline gives CDR1 MGHDK, CDR2 SYGVNS. Trimming at V came to 6 bases and at J to 5 bases, leaving 7 bases not matched to a gene. The CDR3 is 14 amino acids. Study-wide results and caveats: Relapsed/refractory patients reportedly had lower baseline diversity than newly diagnosed patients. CD4+ but not CD8+ TCR diversity rose significantly by C4D1. The study found complete responders had baseline diversity similar to newly diagnosed patients.

Method: immunoSEQ multiplex PCR; TCRdb's copy keeps in-frame clones and lacks some. This sample carries 10,000 to 15,000 clones, roughly nine tenths of them seen once, and the ten largest clones take more than 0.4%. This sequence originates from a human donor with classical Hodgkin lymphoma. The chain couples TRBV25-1 to TRBJ2-1; 7 bases agree with TRBD1. The source was CD4+ T cells from blood, collected at baseline. The CDR3 loop is CASSSTGIDNEQFF. CDR3 DNA sequence: TGTGCCAGCAGCTCGACAGGGATTGACAATGAGCAGTTCTTC.